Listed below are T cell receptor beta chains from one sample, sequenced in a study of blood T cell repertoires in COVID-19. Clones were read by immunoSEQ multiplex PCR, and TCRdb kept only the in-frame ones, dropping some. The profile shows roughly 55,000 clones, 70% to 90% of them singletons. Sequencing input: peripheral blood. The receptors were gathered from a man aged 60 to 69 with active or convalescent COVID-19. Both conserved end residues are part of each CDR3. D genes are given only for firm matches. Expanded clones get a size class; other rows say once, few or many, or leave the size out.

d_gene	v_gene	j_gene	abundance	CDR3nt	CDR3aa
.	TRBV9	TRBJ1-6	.	TGTGCCAGCAGCGTTGGTGGGTTGGGCTCACCCCTCCACTTT	CASSVGGLGSPLHF
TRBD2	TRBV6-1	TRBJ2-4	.	TGTGCCAGCAGTGAAGATGGAGCGGGGGTTAAAATAGCCAAAAACATTCAGTACTTC	CASSEDGAGVKIAKNIQYF
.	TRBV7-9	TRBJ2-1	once	TGTGCCAGCAGCTCAACAGAGAAGCAGTTCTTC	CASSSTEKQFF
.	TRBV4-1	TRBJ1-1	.	TGCGCCAGCAGCCGGAGTAGGAACACTGAAGCTTTCTTT	CASSRSRNTEAFF
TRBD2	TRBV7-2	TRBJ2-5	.	TGTGCCAGCAGCTCACTAAGATTGTCGGGACTAGTGGGCGAGACCCAGTACTTC	CASSSLRLSGLVGETQYF
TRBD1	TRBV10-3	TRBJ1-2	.	TGTGCCATCAGTGACCCAAATCCACAGGGGGCTAACTATGGCTACACCTTC	CAISDPNPQGANYGYTF
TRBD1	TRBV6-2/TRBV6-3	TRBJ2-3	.	TGTGCCAGCAGCCTTTACAGGGGGGCGGCCAAGGATACGCAGTATTTT	CASSLYRGAAKDTQYF
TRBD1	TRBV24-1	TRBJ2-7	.	TGTGCCACCAGTGATGCTACCGGGACAGGGTCCTACGAGCAGTACTTC	CATSDATGTGSYEQYF
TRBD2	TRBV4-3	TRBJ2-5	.	TGCGCCAGCAGCCAAGGTTCAGCGGGGGGGCCAGAGACCCAGTACTTC	CASSQGSAGGPETQYF
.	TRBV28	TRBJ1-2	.	TGTGCCAGCACCATTGAGGTATTTGGCTATGGCTACACCTTC	CASTIEVFGYGYTF
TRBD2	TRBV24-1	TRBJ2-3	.	TGTGCCACCAGTGATTTCATATTAGCGGGGGGTGGAGATACGCAGTATTTT	CATSDFILAGGGDTQYF
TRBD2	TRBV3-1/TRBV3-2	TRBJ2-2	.	TGTGCCAGCAGCCTCTCCCTAGCGGGGGGGCAAGGAGGGGAGCTGTTTTTT	CASSLSLAGGQGGELFF
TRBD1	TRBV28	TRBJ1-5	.	TGTGCCAGCAGTTTATCACAGGGGGCTGGCAATCAGCCCCAGCATTTT	CASSLSQGAGNQPQHF
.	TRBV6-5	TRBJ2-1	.	TGTGCCAGCAGTCAACGGGAGAGCTCCTACAATGAGCAGTTCTTC	CASSQRESSYNEQFF
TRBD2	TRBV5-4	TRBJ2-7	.	TGTGCCAGCAGCTTGGGGTTCAGCGGGGCCGGCTCCTACGAGCAGTACTTC	CASSLGFSGAGSYEQYF
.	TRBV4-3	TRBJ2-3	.	TGCGCCAGCAGCCAAGGGGCGGGACGATTGAAAAGCACAGATACGCAGTATTTT	CASSQGAGRLKSTDTQYF
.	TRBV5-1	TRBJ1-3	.	TGCGCCAGCAGCGACCTACAGGGAAACACCATATATTTT	CASSDLQGNTIYF
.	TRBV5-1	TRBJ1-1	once	TGCGCCAGCAGCTCCGGGGGCACTGAAGCTTTCTTT	CASSSGGTEAFF
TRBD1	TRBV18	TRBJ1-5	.	TGTGCCAGCTCTGAACAGGGGTATCAGCCCCAGCATTTT	CASSEQGYQPQHF
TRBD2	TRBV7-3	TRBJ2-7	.	TGTGCCAGCCAATTAGACAGCGGGGGGTCCTACGAGCAGTACTTC	CASQLDSGGSYEQYF
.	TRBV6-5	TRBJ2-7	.	TGTGCCAGCAGTTACTCGACAACAGATATCTACGAGCAGTACTTC	CASSYSTTDIYEQYF
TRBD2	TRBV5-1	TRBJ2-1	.	TGCGCCAGCAGCCCTACTAGCGGGAGGAGTTCCAATGAGCAGTTCTTC	CASSPTSGRSSNEQFF
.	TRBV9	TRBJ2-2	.	TGTGCCAGCAGCCCGAGCGCGGGAACGCCGAACACCGGGGAGCTGTTTTTT	CASSPSAGTPNTGELFF
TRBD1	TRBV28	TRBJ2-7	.	TGTGCCAGCAGGCCCACAGGGGGCTCGTCGGACGAGCAGTACTTC	CASRPTGGSSDEQYF
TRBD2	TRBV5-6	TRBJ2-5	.	TGTGCCAGCAGCTTCGGGGGGTTTCGGGAGACCCAGTACTTC	CASSFGGFRETQYF
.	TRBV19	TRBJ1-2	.	TGTGCCAGTAGTACCACCGCCCGACAGGACCGCTATGGCTACACCTTC	CASSTTARQDRYGYTF
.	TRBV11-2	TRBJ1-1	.	TGTGCCAGCAGCGGGAGGGCCCAAGCTTTCTTT	CASSGRAQAFF